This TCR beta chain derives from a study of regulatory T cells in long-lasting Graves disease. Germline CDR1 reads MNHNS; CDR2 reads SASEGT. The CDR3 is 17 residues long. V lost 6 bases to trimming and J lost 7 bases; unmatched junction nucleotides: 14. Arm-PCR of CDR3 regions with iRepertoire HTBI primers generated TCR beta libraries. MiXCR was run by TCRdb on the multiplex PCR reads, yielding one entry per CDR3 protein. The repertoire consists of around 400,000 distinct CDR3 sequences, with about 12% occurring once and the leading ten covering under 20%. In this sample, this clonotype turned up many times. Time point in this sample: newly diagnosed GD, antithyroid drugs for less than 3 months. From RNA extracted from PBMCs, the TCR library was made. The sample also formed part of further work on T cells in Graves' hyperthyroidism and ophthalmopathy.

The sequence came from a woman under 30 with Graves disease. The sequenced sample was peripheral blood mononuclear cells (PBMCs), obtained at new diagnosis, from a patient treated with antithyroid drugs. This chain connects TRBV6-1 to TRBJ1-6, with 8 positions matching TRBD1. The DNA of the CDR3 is TGTGCCAGCAGCCACGACAGGGGTAGCAATTGGAATTCACCCCTCCACTTT. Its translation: CASSHDRGSNWNSPLHF.